This is a list of T cell receptor beta chains from one sample in a study of control samples from healthy donors and cancer patients. The table came from immunoSEQ multiplex PCR; TCRdb's copy has only in-frame clones and leaves some out. The table includes roughly 100,000 clones, around nine tenths detected once. Sample: blood. Receptors originate from a human donor in good health. The donor label of this sample is uncertain. The CDR3 runs from the conserved cysteine through the conserved F or W. Fields, in order: D gene, V gene, clone size, J gene, CDR3 protein, CDR3 DNA. The D gene is left open where the match is weak. Only some rows state a clone size, as once, few, many or a class for expanded clones.

D: -
V: TRBV27
size: -
J: TRBJ1-5
CDR3: CASSLMTDQPQHF
DNA: TGTGCCAGCAGTTTAATGACAGATCAGCCCCAGCATTTT

D: -
V: TRBV9
size: -
J: TRBJ2-1
CDR3: CASSVAGDNYNEQFF
DNA: TGTGCCAGCAGCGTAGCGGGGGACAACTACAATGAGCAGTTCTTC

D: -
V: TRBV5-4
size: -
J: TRBJ1-4
CDR3: CASSLESGKLFF
DNA: TGTGCCAGCAGCTTGGAAAGTGGAAAACTGTTTTTT

D: -
V: TRBV7-9
size: -
J: TRBJ1-2
CDR3: CASSATNYGYTF
DNA: TGTGCCAGCTCGGCAACCAACTATGGCTACACCTTC

D: -
V: TRBV19
size: -
J: TRBJ2-7
CDR3: CASSGQGFGEQYF
DNA: TGTGCCAGTAGTGGGCAGGGCTTTGGCGAGCAGTACTTC

D: TRBD1
V: TRBV3-1/TRBV3-2
size: -
J: TRBJ1-1
CDR3: CASSPGQGSSPEAFF
DNA: TGTGCCAGCAGCCCGGGACAGGGTTCCTCCCCTGAAGCTTTCTTT

D: TRBD2
V: TRBV7-9
size: few
J: TRBJ2-1
CDR3: CASSLQRGDLDEQFF
DNA: TGTGCCAGCAGCTTACAGCGGGGCGACTTGGATGAGCAGTTCTTC

D: -
V: TRBV5-1
size: -
J: TRBJ1-1
CDR3: CASSLEGTEAFF
DNA: TGCGCCAGCAGCTTGGAGGGCACTGAAGCTTTCTTT

D: -
V: TRBV19
size: once
J: TRBJ1-4
CDR3: CASRAGTYNEKLFF
DNA: TGTGCCAGCAGAGCCGGGACATACAATGAAAAACTGTTTTTT

D: -
V: TRBV6-2/TRBV6-3
size: once
J: TRBJ1-2
CDR3: CASSYSEWVCYTF
DNA: TGTGCCAGCAGTTACTCGGAATGGGTATGCTACACCTTC

D: -
V: TRBV15
size: -
J: TRBJ2-3
CDR3: CATSTRGIADTQYF
DNA: TGTGCCACCAGCACTCGGGGGATCGCAGATACGCAGTATTTT

D: TRBD1
V: TRBV2
size: -
J: TRBJ1-5
CDR3: CASRGDREVQPQHF
DNA: TGTGCCAGCAGGGGGGACAGGGAGGTACAGCCCCAGCATTTT

D: TRBD1
V: TRBV6-5
size: -
J: TRBJ1-2
CDR3: CASSSPGQNFYGYTF
DNA: TGTGCCAGCAGTTCCCCGGGACAGAATTTCTATGGCTACACCTTC

D: -
V: TRBV24-1
size: -
J: TRBJ2-1
CDR3: CATSDFEGNEQFF
DNA: TGTGCCACCAGTGATTTTGAAGGCAATGAGCAGTTCTTC

D: TRBD1
V: TRBV19
size: -
J: TRBJ1-6
CDR3: CASSDPTGGNSPLHF
DNA: TGTGCCAGTAGCGACCCAACAGGGGGCAATTCACCCCTCCACTTT

D: -
V: TRBV7-9
size: -
J: TRBJ1-4
CDR3: CASSLDGAGEKLFF
DNA: TGTGCCAGCAGCTTAGACGGGGCCGGTGAAAAACTGTTTTTT

D: -
V: TRBV29-1
size: -
J: TRBJ1-2
CDR3: CSVEGGENYGYTF
DNA: TGCAGCGTTGAAGGCGGGGAAAACTATGGCTACACCTTC

D: -
V: TRBV5-5
size: -
J: TRBJ1-1
CDR3: CASSLVWQGNTEAFF
DNA: TGTGCCAGCAGCTTGGTGTGGCAGGGTAACACTGAAGCTTTCTTT

D: -
V: TRBV6-5
size: -
J: TRBJ1-1
CDR3: CASSSGRMNTEAFF
DNA: TGTGCCAGCAGTTCGGGACGGATGAACACTGAAGCTTTCTTT

D: -
V: TRBV19
size: -
J: TRBJ2-1
CDR3: CASSHSEQFF
DNA: TGTGCCTCCTCACACAGTGAGCAGTTCTTC

D: -
V: TRBV24-1
size: -
J: TRBJ2-5
CDR3: CATSDPTDNQETQYF
DNA: TGTGCCACCAGTGACCCCACCGACAACCAAGAGACCCAGTACTTC

D: -
V: TRBV6-5
size: -
J: TRBJ1-4
CDR3: CASSTTGRRREKLFF
DNA: TGTGCCAGCAGTACCACAGGGAGGCGACGCGAAAAACTGTTTTTT

D: -
V: TRBV27
size: -
J: TRBJ1-5
CDR3: CASSLLGDSNQPQHF
DNA: TGTGCCAGCAGTTTATTAGGGGATAGCAATCAGCCCCAGCATTTT

D: TRBD1
V: TRBV10-1
size: -
J: TRBJ2-2
CDR3: CASRPDRGSNTGELFF
DNA: TGCGCCAGCAGACCCGACAGGGGATCGAACACCGGGGAGCTGTTTTTT

D: -
V: TRBV9
size: -
J: TRBJ2-1
CDR3: CASSVAPGLNEQFF
DNA: TGTGCCAGCAGCGTAGCTCCAGGACTCAATGAGCAGTTCTTC

D: TRBD1
V: TRBV10-1
size: -
J: TRBJ2-1
CDR3: CASSPGTGFDEQFF
DNA: TGCGCCAGCAGCCCCGGGACAGGGTTCGATGAGCAGTTCTTC